The clone carrying this TCR beta chain was seen a few times. Its cognate antigen is unknown. These data come from a study of blood T cells in healthy people across ages. Whole-study results and caveats: Roughly linearly, TCR beta diversity per million T cells fell as age increased. PBMC samples, being unsorted, prevented any conclusive comparison of naive and antigen-experienced cells.

The CDR3 is made up of 12 amino acids. The V end was cut by 5 bases, the J end by 6 bases, with 9 bases between. The authors ran a second PCR of about 6 to 12 cycles using a sample-barcoded 5' primer and a J-beta primer mix. TCRdb processed the 5' RACE reads anew with MiXCR; each CDR3 protein has one entry. The sample shows around 780,000 distinct CDR3 sequences, approximately 60% of them seen only once. V is TRBV12-3 or TRBV12-4 and J is TRBJ2-3; no clear D gene. Sequencing was carried out using blood. This clonotype originated in a man between 40 and 49 years old in good health. The CDR3: CASSPLRDTQYF. The CDR3, as DNA: TGTGCCAGCAGTCCCCTAAGGGATACGCAGTATTTT.